A selection of T cell receptor beta chains follows, all from one sample in a study of persistence of HIV-infected CD4 T cells. Their specific antigens are unknown. Repertoires were generated with immunoSEQ multiplex PCR, while TCRdb's copy carries only in-frame clones and drops some. The profile covers 30,000 to 45,000 clones, with approximately 88% appearing a single time and about 1.3% taken by the ten largest. Material: CD4+ T cells sorted from PBMCs after roughly 18-hour stimulation, obtained from a patient who received antiretroviral therapy. These receptors were taken from an adult man with HIV who was CMV-seropositive. Each CDR3 is given with its conserved first and last residue. D genes are given only for firm matches.

V gene	D gene	J gene	CDR3 DNA	CDR3 protein
TRBV6-6	TRBD1	TRBJ1-1	TGTGCCAGCAGTCCCGACAGGGGTGGGACTGAAGCTTTCTTT	CASSPDRGGTEAFF
TRBV7-9	NA	TRBJ2-2	TGTGCCAGCAGCTTAGGACAGCTGAACACCGGGGAGCTGTTTTTT	CASSLGQLNTGELFF
TRBV15	NA	TRBJ2-5	TGTGCCACCAGGGTAGGTGGACAAGAGACCCAGTACTTC	CATRVGGQETQYF
TRBV29-1	NA	TRBJ1-1	TGCAGCGTTGGTTCGGGACGAGAACTTTACTCTGAAGCTTTCTTT	CSVGSGRELYSEAFF
TRBV27	TRBD1	TRBJ2-5	TGTGCCAGCAGTCCCCCGAGGACAGGGGCTAGAGAGACCCAGTACTTC	CASSPPRTGARETQYF
TRBV7-2	NA	TRBJ1-5	TGTGCCAGCAGCTTAAATTCGGGGGACAGCAATCAGCCCCAGCATTTT	CASSLNSGDSNQPQHF
TRBV2	NA	TRBJ1-1	TGTGCCAGCAGTGGGCGAGGGGCCAACACTGAAGCTTTCTTT	CASSGRGANTEAFF
TRBV18	TRBD1	TRBJ1-1	TGTGCCAGCTCGCACAGGGGGCGCGAGAACACTGAAGCTTTCTTT	CASSHRGRENTEAFF
TRBV19	TRBD1	TRBJ2-4	TGTGCCAGTAGCGTCTCCCCAGGGGGCCAAGCCAAAAACATTCAGTACTTC	CASSVSPGGQAKNIQYF
TRBV6-5	NA	TRBJ2-2	TGTGCCAGCAGTCGGACACGCGCGAACACCGGGGAGCTGTTTTTT	CASSRTRANTGELFF
TRBV7-9	NA	TRBJ1-1	TGTGCCAGCAGCCCCGGCCGGACTGAAGCTTTCTTT	CASSPGRTEAFF
TRBV4-1	TRBD2	TRBJ2-3	TGCGCCAGCAGCCAATTCTCTAGCGGGTATAGCACAGATACGCAGTATTTT	CASSQFSSGYSTDTQYF
TRBV18	NA	TRBJ1-6	TGTGCCAGCTCACCGGACAGCAATAATTCACCCCTCCACTTT	CASSPDSNNSPLHF